This T cell receptor (beta chain) is drawn from a study of T-cell reconstitution after alpha-beta-depleted transplantation in children. Unique molecular identifiers were incorporated during preparation of the TCRbeta library. TCRdb re-analysed the PCR reads in MiXCR, keeping a single row per CDR3 protein. This sample has about 400,000 distinct CDR3 sequences, with roughly 13% found just once. In the case of this clonotype: An end of the junction does not agree with germline; a read error may underlie this.

The clonotype comes from a human donor who donated a stem cell graft to a child with Fanconi anemia. This material consisted of PBMCs, taken from the stem cell graft.

This CDR3 is CASSRAGGTGGTGEVFF. In DNA, the CDR3 is TGTGCCAGCAGCCGCGCCGGGGGTACAGGGGGCACCGGGGAGGTGTTTTTT. The rearrangement joins TRBV3-1 to TRBJ2-2; 9 bases align to TRBD1. The germline gives CDR1 LGHDT, CDR2 YNNKEL (reference sequence). The CDR3 runs to 17 residues.